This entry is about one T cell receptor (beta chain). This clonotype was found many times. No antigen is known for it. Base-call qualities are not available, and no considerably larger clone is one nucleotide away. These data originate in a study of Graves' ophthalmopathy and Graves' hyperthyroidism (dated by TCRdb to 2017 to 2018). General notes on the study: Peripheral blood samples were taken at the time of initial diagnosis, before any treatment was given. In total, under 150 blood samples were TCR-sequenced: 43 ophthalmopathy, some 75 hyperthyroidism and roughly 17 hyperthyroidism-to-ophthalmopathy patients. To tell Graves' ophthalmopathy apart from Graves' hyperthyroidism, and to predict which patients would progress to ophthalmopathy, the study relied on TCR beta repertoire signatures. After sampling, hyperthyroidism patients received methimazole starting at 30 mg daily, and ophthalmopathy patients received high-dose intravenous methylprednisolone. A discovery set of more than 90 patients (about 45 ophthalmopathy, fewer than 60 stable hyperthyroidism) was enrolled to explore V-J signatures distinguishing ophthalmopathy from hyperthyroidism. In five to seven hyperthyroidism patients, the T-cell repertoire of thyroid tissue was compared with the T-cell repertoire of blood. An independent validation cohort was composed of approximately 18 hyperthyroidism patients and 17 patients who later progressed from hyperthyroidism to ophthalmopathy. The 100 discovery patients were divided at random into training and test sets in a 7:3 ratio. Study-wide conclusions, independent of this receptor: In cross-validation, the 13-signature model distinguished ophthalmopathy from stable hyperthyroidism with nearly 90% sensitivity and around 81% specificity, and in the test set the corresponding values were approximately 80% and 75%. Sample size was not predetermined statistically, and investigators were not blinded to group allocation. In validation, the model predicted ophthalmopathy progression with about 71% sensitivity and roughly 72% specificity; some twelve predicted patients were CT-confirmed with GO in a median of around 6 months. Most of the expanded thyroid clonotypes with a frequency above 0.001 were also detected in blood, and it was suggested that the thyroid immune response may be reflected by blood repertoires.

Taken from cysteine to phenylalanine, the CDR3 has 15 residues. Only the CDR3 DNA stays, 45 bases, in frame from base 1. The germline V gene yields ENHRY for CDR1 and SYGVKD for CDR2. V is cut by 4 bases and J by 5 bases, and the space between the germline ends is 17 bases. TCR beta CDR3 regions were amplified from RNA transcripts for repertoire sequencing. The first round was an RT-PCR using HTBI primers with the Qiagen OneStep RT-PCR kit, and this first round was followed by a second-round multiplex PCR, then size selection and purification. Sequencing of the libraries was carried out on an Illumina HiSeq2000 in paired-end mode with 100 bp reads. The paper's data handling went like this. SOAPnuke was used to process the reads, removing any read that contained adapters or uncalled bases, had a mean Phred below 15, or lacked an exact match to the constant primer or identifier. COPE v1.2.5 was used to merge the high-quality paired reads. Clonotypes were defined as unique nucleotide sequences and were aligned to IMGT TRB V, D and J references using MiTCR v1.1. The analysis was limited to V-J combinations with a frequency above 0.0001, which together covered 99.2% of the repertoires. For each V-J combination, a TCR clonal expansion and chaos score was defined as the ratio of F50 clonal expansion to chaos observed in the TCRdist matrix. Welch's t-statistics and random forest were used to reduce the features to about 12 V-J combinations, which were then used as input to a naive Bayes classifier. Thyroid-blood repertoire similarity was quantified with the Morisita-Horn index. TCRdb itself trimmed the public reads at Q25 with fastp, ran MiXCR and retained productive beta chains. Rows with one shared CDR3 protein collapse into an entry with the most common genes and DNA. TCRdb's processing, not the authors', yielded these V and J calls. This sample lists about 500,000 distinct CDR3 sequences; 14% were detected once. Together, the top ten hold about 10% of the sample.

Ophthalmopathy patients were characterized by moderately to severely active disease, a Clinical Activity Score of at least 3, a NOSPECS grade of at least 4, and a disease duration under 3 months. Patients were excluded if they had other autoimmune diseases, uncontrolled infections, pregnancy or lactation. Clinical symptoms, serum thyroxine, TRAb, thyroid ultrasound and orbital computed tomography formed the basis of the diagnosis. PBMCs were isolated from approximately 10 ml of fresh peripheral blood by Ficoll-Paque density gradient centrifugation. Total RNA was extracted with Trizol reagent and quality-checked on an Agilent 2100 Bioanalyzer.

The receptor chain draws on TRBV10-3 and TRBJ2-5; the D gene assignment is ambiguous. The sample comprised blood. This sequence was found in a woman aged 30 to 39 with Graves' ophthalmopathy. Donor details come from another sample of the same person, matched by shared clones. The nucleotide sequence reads TGTGCCATCAGTGTTGTGGGTTCCGTTGGGGAGACCCAGTACTTC. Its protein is CAISVVGSVGETQYF.